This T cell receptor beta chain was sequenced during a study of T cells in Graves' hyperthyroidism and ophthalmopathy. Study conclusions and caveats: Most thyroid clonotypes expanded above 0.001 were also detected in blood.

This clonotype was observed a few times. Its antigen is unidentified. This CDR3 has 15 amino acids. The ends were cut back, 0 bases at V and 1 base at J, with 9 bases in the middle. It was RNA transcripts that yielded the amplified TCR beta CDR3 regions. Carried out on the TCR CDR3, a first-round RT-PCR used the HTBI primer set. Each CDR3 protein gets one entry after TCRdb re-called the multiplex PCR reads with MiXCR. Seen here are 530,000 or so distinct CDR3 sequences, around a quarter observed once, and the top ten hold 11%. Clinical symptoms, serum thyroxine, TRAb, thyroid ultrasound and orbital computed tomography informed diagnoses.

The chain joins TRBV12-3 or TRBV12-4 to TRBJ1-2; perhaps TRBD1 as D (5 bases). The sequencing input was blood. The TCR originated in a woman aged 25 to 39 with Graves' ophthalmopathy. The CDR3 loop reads CASSLAGPNNYGYTF. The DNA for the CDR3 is TGTGCCAGCAGTTTAGCGGGACCGAATAACTATGGCTACACCTTC.